The T cell receptor (beta chain) under discussion was sequenced for a study of blood T cell repertoires in COVID-19. In the study overall: The samples span acute and convalescent COVID-19 from the United States, Italy and Spain. T cells, B-cell-depleted T cells, or PBMCs supplied cDNA or gDNA.

As originally analysed: Reference gene primer amplification gave estimated nucleated cell counts. Method: immunoSEQ multiplex PCR; TCRdb's copy keeps in-frame clones and lacks some. V and J calls and clone size come straight from that table; D and trimming were deduced from the DNA. The profile shows approximately 300,000 clones, over 85% of them singletons. Enrollment of patients from Seattle took place during active infection, with longitudinal follow-up. Germline V CDR1 and CDR2: SGHNT, YYREEE (reference sequence). V was clipped by 4 bases and J by 1 base, with 8 bases between them. The CDR3 is 13 amino acids.

This clonotype was obtained from a young woman with COVID-19, enrolled during active disease. The sequencing input was peripheral blood. The rearrangement uses TRBV5-4 and TRBJ1-1, with unresolved D. The CDR3 here is CASSPGGNTEAFF. The CDR3 nucleotides are TGTGCCAGCAGCCCGGGTGGGAACACTGAAGCTTTCTTT.